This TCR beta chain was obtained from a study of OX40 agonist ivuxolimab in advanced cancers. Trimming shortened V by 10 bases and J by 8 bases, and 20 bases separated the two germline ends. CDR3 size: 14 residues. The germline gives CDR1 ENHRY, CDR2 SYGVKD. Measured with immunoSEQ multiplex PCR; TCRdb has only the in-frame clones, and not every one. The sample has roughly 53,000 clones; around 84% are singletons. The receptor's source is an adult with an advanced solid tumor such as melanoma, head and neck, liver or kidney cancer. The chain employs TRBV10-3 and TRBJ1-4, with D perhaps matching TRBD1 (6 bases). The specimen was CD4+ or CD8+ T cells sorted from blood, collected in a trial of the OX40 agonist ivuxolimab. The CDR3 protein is CATAQQGGGEKLFF. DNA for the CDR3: TGTGCCACCGCCCAACAGGGTGGGGGAGAAAAACTGTTTTTT.